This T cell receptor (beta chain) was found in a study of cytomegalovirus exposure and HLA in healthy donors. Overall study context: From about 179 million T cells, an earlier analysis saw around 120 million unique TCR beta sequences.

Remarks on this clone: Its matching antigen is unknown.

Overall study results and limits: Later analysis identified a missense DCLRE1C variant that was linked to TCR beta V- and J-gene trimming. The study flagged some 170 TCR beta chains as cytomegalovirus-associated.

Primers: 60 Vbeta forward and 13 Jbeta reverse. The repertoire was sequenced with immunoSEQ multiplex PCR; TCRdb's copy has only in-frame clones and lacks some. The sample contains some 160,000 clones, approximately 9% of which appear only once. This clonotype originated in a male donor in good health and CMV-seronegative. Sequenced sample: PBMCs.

This CDR3 reads CASSQDGDPGSSYEQYF. The CDR3 DNA reads as TGTGCCAGCAGCCAAGACGGGGATCCGGGGAGCTCCTACGAGCAGTACTTC. The chain recombines TRBV4-2 with TRBJ2-7, with a tentative D call TRBD2 (5 bases). The CDR3 length is 17 residues. V was pared by 0 bases and J by 0 bases, with 15 bases between. Germline CDR1 is LGHNA and CDR2 is YNFKEQ.